What follows are 28 T cell receptor beta chains derived from one specimen sequenced in a study of regulatory T cells in long-lasting Graves disease. The time point was: newly diagnosed GD, antithyroid drugs for less than 3 months. Preparation of the TCR library used RNA extracted from PBMCs. Building the TCR beta libraries relied on iRepertoire HTBI primers, and CDR3 regions underwent Arm-PCR. TCRdb ran MiXCR on the multiplex PCR reads and lists one entry per CDR3 protein. In the table there are about 320,000 distinct CDR3 sequences, 18% of which are singletons. This material consisted of peripheral blood mononuclear cells (PBMCs), taken at new diagnosis, from a patient treated with antithyroid drugs. The origin of the receptors is a female donor with Graves disease.

The V gene is TRBV12-3 or TRBV12-4, the J gene TRBJ1-3; 9 nucleotides agree with TRBD1. CDR3 size: 15 residues. The V gene end was trimmed by 3 bases and the J gene end by 3 bases; junction bases not matched to a gene: 3. CDR3 DNA: TGTGCCAGCAGTTTTAACAGGGGGCATGGAAACACCATATATTTT. Its protein product is CASSFNRGHGNTIYF.

At least ten counts were recorded for this clonotype. The chain uses TRBV7-6 and TRBJ2-3; TRBD2 aligns across 8 bases. The V gene's germline CDR1 is SGHVS and CDR2 FNYEAQ. With V trimmed by 1 base and J by 2 bases, 8 bases remained unmatched. The CDR3 totals 17 residues. The CDR3 here is CASSLGVASGSTDTQYF. As DNA, the CDR3 is TGTGCCAGCAGCTTAGGGGTGGCTAGCGGGTCCACAGATACGCAGTATTTT.

The V call is TRBV3-1, the J call TRBJ2-5; D gene uncertain. Trimming stripped 4 bases from V and 2 bases from J, with 8 bases between. This CDR3 has 13 amino acids. Germline V gene sequence: CDR1 LGHDT, CDR2 YNNKEL (reference sequence). The CDR3 protein is CASSPLAQETQYF. The DNA for the CDR3 is TGTGCCAGCAGCCCATTGGCTCAAGAGACCCAGTACTTC.

This clonotype has ten or more counts. The CDR3 DNA reads as TGTGCCAGCAGTGAAGTACTAGAGGCCCCCCCATGGGATGAGCAGTTCTTC. It encodes CASSEVLEAPPWDEQFF. The chain carries TRBV2 and TRBJ2-1, with D possibly TRBD2 on 5 matching bases. The CDR3 is 17 residues long. Between the trimmed V and J ends, which lost 1 base and 8 bases, there was a span of 21 bases. Germline CDR1 reads SNHLY; CDR2 reads FYNNEI.

Turning to this clonotype: A much larger clone differs from this one at a single base, so this may be a read error. The rearrangement uses TRBV11-3 and TRBJ2-7; no clear D. This CDR3 is 13 amino acids long. Germline assignment: CDR1 SGHNT and CDR2 YENEEA. V lost 5 bases and J lost 6, with 14 bases in between. The CDR3 coding sequence is TGTGCCAGCAGCCCCATTCTCGGATTCGAGCAGTACTTC. Amino acid sequence: CASSPILGFEQYF.

This chain links TRBV6-1 with TRBJ2-1, with TRBD2 matching 14 bases. The V segment lost 10 bases and the J segment 8 bases; nucleotides outside the gene matches: 13. Germline V gives CDR1 MNHNS, CDR2 SASEGT. CDR3 length: 16 residues. The chain's CDR3 is CATRSSGTSGSYEQFF. For the CDR3, the DNA is TGTGCCACAAGATCGTCCGGGACTAGCGGGAGCTATGAGCAGTTCTTC.

This clonotype was observed many times. This chain links TRBV5-6 with TRBJ2-7, with no clear D. The CDR3 sequence is 14 residues long. V lost 4 bases and J 0 bases, leaving 11 bases between the germline ends. Germline assignment: CDR1 SGHDT and CDR2 YYEEEE. The CDR3 sequence: CASSIRTRSYEQYF. The CDR3 bases are TGTGCCAGCAGCATACGGACCCGCTCCTACGAGCAGTACTTC.

A few counts support this clonotype. The chain recombines TRBV7-9 with TRBJ1-4, with 7 bases that match TRBD1. Germline assignment: CDR1 SEHNR and CDR2 FQNEAQ (reference sequence). Unmatched junction bases numbered 13, after V lost 5 bases and J lost 7 bases. The CDR3 runs to 16 residues. The CDR3 bases are TGTGCCAGCAGCCCAGAGGGGGCGGGGTTGAGTGAAAAACTGTTTTTT. Translated: CASSPEGAGLSEKLFF.

This clonotype was observed many times. The chain has TRBV2 and TRBJ2-2; 10 bases map to TRBD2. Germline CDR1 reads SNHLY; CDR2 reads FYNNEI. The CDR3 loop spans 15 amino acids. Unmatched junction bases numbered 6, after V lost 6 bases and J lost 5 bases. The CDR3 sequence is CASSASGGWTGELFF. The CDR3 DNA reads TGTGCCAGCAGCGCTAGCGGGGGTTGGACCGGGGAGCTGTTTTTT.

This clonotype was counted at least ten times. The gene calls are TRBV7-3 and TRBJ1-6; D unresolved. CDR1 and CDR2 (germline): SGHTA, FQGTGA. This CDR3 comprises 13 residues. The V end lost 5 bases, the J end lost 9 bases, and 11 bases lay between the germline ends. The CDR3 spells CASSGDGFSPLHF. The DNA for the CDR3 is TGTGCCAGCAGCGGGGATGGGTTTTCACCCCTCCACTTT.

This rearrangement joins TRBV28 to TRBJ1-2; 9 bases are a match to TRBD1. Losses at the gene ends were 2 bases for V and 4 bases for J; bases not matched to a gene: 8. Germline V gene sequence: CDR1 MDHEN, CDR2 SYDVKM. This CDR3 is 16 amino acids long. The DNA of the CDR3 is TGTGCCAGCAGTTTACCACAGGGGGCGGTTAGCTATGGCTACACCTTC. Encoded protein: CASSLPQGAVSYGYTF.

This clonotype showed up just a few times. The V gene is TRBV19, the J gene TRBJ1-2; D gene unclear. Germline V gene data show CDR1 as LNHDA and CDR2 as SQIVND (reference sequence). The V and J ends lost 3 bases and 2 bases respectively, with 10 bases between them. The CDR3 extends over 14 amino acids. The CDR3, as DNA: TGTGCCAGTAGTATTTCGACACCCAACTATGGCTACACCTTC. Its protein is CASSISTPNYGYTF.

The sample holds many counts of this clonotype. V and J are TRBV10-3 and TRBJ2-5, with 8 bases matching TRBD1. The CDR3 loop spans 13 amino acids. Germline CDR1 ENHRY, CDR2 SYGVKD. V lost 5 bases, J lost 5 bases, and 4 bases stayed unmatched. CDR3 sequence reads: CAISPDRDETQYF. DNA for the CDR3: TGTGCCATCAGTCCGGACAGGGACGAGACCCAGTACTTC.

There are many counts of this clonotype. The chain carries TRBV2 and TRBJ2-2, with TRBD2 matching over 8 bases. Germline V gene data show CDR1 as SNHLY and CDR2 as FYNNEI. V dropped 1 base and J dropped 6; count of bases not matched to a gene: 7. The CDR3 spans 16 residues. CDR3 sequence reads: CASSEVAGNNAGELFF. CDR3 bases: TGTGCCAGCAGTGAAGTAGCGGGAAATAATGCCGGGGAGCTGTTTTTT.

This clonotype was counted at least ten times. The chain couples TRBV24-1 to TRBJ2-7; 8 nucleotides agree with TRBD1. Germline V lookup: CDR1 KGHDR, CDR2 SFDVKD. V dropped 3 bases and J dropped 6; count of bases not matched to a gene: 6. This CDR3 has 14 amino acids. CDR3 loop: CATSDVGQGGEQYF. CDR3 DNA sequence: TGTGCCACCAGTGATGTTGGACAGGGAGGCGAGCAGTACTTC.

This clonotype was observed at least ten times. The V and J genes are TRBV6-9 and TRBJ1-1, with 9 bases aligning to TRBD1. Germline-derived CDR1 and CDR2 are MNHGY and SVAAGI. The trim removed 3 bases at V and 1 base at J, leaving 3 bases unmatched. The CDR3 is made up of 15 amino acids. The CDR3 sequence is CASSYGQGRNTEAFF. CDR3 DNA sequence: TGTGCCAGCAGTTACGGACAGGGGAGGAACACTGAAGCTTTCTTT.

The V and J genes are TRBV19 and TRBJ2-4, with TRBD2 matching over 12 bases. With V trimmed by 3 bases and J by 3 bases, 12 bases remained unmatched. This CDR3 is built from 19 residues. Germline V CDR1 and CDR2: LNHDA, SQIVND (reference sequence). The CDR3 sequence is CASSMKTSGGGLVKNIQYF. The CDR3 DNA follows: TGTGCCAGTAGTATGAAGACTAGCGGGGGCGGACTAGTCAAAAACATTCAGTACTTC.

In its sample, this clonotype was seen many times. This chain uses TRBV13 with TRBJ2-7, with a possible D match to TRBD2 (5 bases). The V and J ends lost 6 bases and 6 bases respectively, with 15 bases between them. This CDR3 comprises 13 residues. Germline lookup yields CDR1 PRHDT and CDR2 FYEKMQ (reference sequence). The CDR3 protein is CASRRAVGGEQYF. The CDR3, as DNA: TGTGCCAGCAGAAGAGCGGTTGGAGGCGAGCAGTACTTC.

This clonotype was seen more than once but under ten times. The chain recombines TRBV7-9 with TRBJ2-2, with 11 bases identical to TRBD2. There are 19 residues in the CDR3. Germline-derived CDR1 and CDR2 are SEHNR and FQNEAQ (reference sequence). J gave up 0 bases and V 2 bases, and 8 bases lay outside the gene matches. CDR3 protein: CASSLWISGRAANTGELFF. The DNA for the CDR3 is TGTGCCAGCAGCTTATGGATTAGCGGGAGGGCCGCGAACACCGGGGAGCTGTTTTTT.

The CDR3 region is CASRPGTGAFYEQYF. The DNA of the CDR3 is TGTGCCAGCAGGCCCGGGACAGGGGCTTTCTACGAGCAGTACTTC. The rearrangement links TRBV6-1 to TRBJ2-7, with 10 bases matching TRBD1. V was clipped by 6 bases and J by 3 bases; unmatched bases: 8. The CDR3 is 15 amino acids. Looked up from germline, CDR1 is MNHNS and CDR2 is SASEGT.

This clonotype was counted a few times. V usage is TRBV20-1 and J usage is TRBJ1-1; D unclear. CDR3 length equals 14 residues. V lost 7 bases, J lost 10 bases, and 25 bases lay in between. Germline CDR1 DFQATT, CDR2 SNEGSKA (reference sequence). CDR3 DNA: TGCAGTGACCTCCCGCGGGCGGGTTCGGGAGGAGCTTTCTTT. It yields the protein CSDLPRAGSGGAFF.

This clonotype was counted ten times or more. The V gene is TRBV18, the J gene TRBJ1-2, with TRBD1 as a possible D gene (5 bases). V dropped 5 bases and J dropped 0 bases, with 16 bases sitting between them. This CDR3 contains 16 residues. CDR1 is KGHSH and CDR2 is LQKENI in the germline V gene. CDR3 in DNA: TGTGCCAGCTCAGAGCCGGGACCGCGAACTAACTATGGCTACACCTTC. Protein product: CASSEPGPRTNYGYTF. Using reference TRBV18 and TRBJ1-2 for the parts outside the CDR3, the full variable domain is NAGVMQNPRHLVRRRGQEARLRCSPMKGHSHVYWYRQLPEEGLKFMVYLQKENIIDESGMPKERFSAEFPKEGPSILRIQQVVRGDSAAYFCASSEPGPRTNYGYTFGSGTRLTVV.

This clonotype has a count of ten or more. V is TRBV9 and J is TRBJ2-1; 12 bases agree with TRBD2. Germline V gives CDR1 SGDLS, CDR2 YYNGEE. J lost 4 bases, V lost 4 bases, and 3 bases had no gene match. This CDR3 comprises 15 residues. The CDR3, as DNA: TGTGCCAGCAGCCTGCTAGCGGGGGGGTACAATGAGCAGTTCTTC. This codes for CASSLLAGGYNEQFF.

This clonotype was seen at least ten times. The CDR3, as DNA: TGCGCCAGCGGTCGGAACTCCTACGAGCAGTACTTC. Translation gives CASGRNSYEQYF. This rearrangement joins TRBV5-1 to TRBJ2-7; D is undetermined. The length of the CDR3 is 12 residues. Trimming cost V 7 bases and J 0 bases, with 8 bases left between them. The V gene's germline CDR1 is SGHRS and CDR2 YFSETQ.

The chain combines TRBV28 with TRBJ1-2; D is undetermined. The germline V and J ends were trimmed by 0 bases and 7 bases, with 9 bases remaining between them. CDR1 is MDHEN, CDR2 SYDVKM, per germline. The CDR3 length is 13 residues. The DNA for the CDR3 is TGTGCCAGCAGTTTATGGATCGAAGGTGGCTACACCTTC. Translation: CASSLWIEGGYTF.

The rearrangement links TRBV20-1 to TRBJ2-5, with 7 bases lining up with TRBD2. The trim removed 4 bases at V and 4 bases at J, leaving 6 bases unmatched. This CDR3 is 13 amino acids long. Germline CDR1 is DFQATT and CDR2 is SNEGSKA (reference sequence). The CDR3: CSATASGSETQYF. DNA for the CDR3: TGCAGTGCTACGGCTAGCGGTTCAGAGACCCAGTACTTC.

This clonotype appeared a single time. The chain carries TRBV10-1 and TRBJ2-1; TRBD2 matches at 11 bases. Looked up from germline, CDR1 is WNHNN and CDR2 is SYGVQD (reference sequence). Trimming cost V 1 base and J 9 bases; bases outside gene matches: 14. CDR3 length: 18 residues. The CDR3 reads CASSEFPVTSGSLGEQFF. DNA for the CDR3: TGCGCCAGCAGTGAGTTCCCGGTAACTAGCGGGAGTCTTGGTGAGCAGTTCTTC.

This clonotype appeared a few times. The J gene is TRBJ1-1, the V gene TRBV6-4, with 8 bases matching TRBD1. The CDR3 length is 13 residues. Germline CDR1 is MRHNA and CDR2 is SNTAGT. Trimming cost V 10 bases and J 7 bases; bases outside gene matches: 11. DNA for the CDR3: TGTGCCACCCTAAGGGCAGGGGGCGGTGAAGCTTTCTTT. This sequence encodes CATLRAGGGEAFF.